This T cell receptor (beta chain) was identified during a study of response to subunit inactivated influenza vaccine. Study findings and constraints: That few new T cells are recruited by each seasonal influenza vaccination was the authors' suggestion.

TCRdb reanalysed the RT-PCR reads using MiXCR and keeps one entry per CDR3 protein. The sample holds around 580,000 distinct CDR3 sequences, 14% seen once. Points on this clonotype: Its antigen remains unidentified.

The CDR3 consists of 14 residues. CDR1 is SGHAT and CDR2 is FQNNGV in the germline V gene. V lost 1 base and J lost 5, with 10 bases in between. The origin of this receptor is a man between 45 and 60 years old who received an inactivated influenza vaccine. Specimen: PBMCs from blood, collected approximately 13 days after vaccination. This rearrangement joins TRBV11-2 to TRBJ2-3; maybe TRBD2 (5 bases). The CDR3 DNA is TGTGCCAGCAGCTTAGGGTATAGCGTAGATACGCAGTATTTT. Translated, it gives CASSLGYSVDTQYF.